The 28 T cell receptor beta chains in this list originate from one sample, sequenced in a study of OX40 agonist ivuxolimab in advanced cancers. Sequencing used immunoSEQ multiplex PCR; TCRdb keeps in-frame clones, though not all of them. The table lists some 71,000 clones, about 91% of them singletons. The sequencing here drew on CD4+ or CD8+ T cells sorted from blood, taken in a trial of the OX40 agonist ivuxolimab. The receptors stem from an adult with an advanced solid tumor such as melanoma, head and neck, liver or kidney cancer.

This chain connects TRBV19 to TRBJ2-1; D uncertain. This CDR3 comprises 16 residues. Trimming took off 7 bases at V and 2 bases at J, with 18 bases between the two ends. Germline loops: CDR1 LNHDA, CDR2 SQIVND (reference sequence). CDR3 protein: CASKERNGGPYNEQFF. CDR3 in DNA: TGTGCCAGTAAGGAGAGGAACGGCGGCCCCTACAATGAGCAGTTCTTC.

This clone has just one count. DNA of the CDR3: TGTGCCATAGATACTAGCGGGAGTGGCACCGGGGAGCTGTTTTTT. Its translation is CAIDTSGSGTGELFF. The chain uses TRBV10-3 and TRBJ2-2, with TRBD2 identical over 11 bases. Germline V gene sequence: CDR1 ENHRY, CDR2 SYGVKD. The CDR3 contains 15 residues. Losses at the gene ends were 9 bases for V and 4 bases for J; bases not matched to a gene: 7.

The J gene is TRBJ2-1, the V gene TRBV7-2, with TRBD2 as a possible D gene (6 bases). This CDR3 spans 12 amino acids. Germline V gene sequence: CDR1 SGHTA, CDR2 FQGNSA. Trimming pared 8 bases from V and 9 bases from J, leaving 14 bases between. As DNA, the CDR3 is TGTGCCAGCGGCCAGGTCGGGGGTGAGCAGTTCTTC. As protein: CASGQVGGEQFF.

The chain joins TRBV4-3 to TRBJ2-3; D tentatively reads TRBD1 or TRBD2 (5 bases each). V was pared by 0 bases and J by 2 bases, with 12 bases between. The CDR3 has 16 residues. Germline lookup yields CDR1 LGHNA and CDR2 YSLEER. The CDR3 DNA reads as TGCGCCAGCAGCCAAGATTGGGGCGGGTACACAGATACGCAGTATTTT. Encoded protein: CASSQDWGGYTDTQYF.

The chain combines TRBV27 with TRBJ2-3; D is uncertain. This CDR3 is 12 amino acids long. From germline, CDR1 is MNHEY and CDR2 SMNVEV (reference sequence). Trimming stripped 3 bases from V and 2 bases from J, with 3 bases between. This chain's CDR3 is CASSLDTDTQYF. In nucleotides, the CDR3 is TGTGCCAGCAGTTTGGACACAGATACGCAGTATTTT.

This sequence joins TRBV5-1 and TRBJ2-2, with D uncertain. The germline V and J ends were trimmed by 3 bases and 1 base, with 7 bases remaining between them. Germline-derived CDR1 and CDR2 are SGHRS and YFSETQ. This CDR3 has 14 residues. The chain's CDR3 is CASSSDWNTGELFF. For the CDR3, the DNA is TGCGCCAGCAGCTCCGACTGGAACACCGGGGAGCTGTTTTTT.

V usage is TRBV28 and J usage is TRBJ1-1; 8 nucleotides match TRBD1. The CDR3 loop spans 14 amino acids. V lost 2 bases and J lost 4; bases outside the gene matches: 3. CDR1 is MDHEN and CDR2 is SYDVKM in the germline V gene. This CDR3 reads CASSLSGQGTEAFF. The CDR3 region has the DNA TGTGCCAGCAGTTTAAGTGGACAGGGCACTGAAGCTTTCTTT.

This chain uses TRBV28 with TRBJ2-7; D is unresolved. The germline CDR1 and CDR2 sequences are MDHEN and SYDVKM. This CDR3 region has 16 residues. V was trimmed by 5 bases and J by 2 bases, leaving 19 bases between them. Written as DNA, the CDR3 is TGTGCCAGCAGTCCCCCCGCGCCTAGATCGACCTACGAGCAGTACTTC. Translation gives CASSPPAPRSTYEQYF.

CDR3 in DNA: TGTGCCAGCAGCTTAGGCCACCTACAGGGGGCAAGCACAGATACGCAGTATTTT. Translation: CASSLGHLQGASTDTQYF. The chain carries TRBV7-9 and TRBJ2-3; 9 nucleotides agree with TRBD1. J was trimmed by 0 bases and V by 1 base; bases with no gene match: 8. Looked up from germline, CDR1 is SEHNR and CDR2 is FQNEAQ (reference sequence). The CDR3 is 18 residues long.

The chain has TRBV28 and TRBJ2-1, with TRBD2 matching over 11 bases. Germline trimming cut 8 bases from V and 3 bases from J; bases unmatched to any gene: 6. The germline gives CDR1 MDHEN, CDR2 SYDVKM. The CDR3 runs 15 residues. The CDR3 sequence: CASRGGLADYNEQFF. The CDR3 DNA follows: TGTGCCAGCCGAGGGGGACTAGCGGACTACAATGAGCAGTTCTTC.

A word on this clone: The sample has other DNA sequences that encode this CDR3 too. CDR3 in amino acids: CASSYSKRETQYF. The DNA of the CDR3 is TGTGCCAGCAGTTACTCGAAGCGAGAGACCCAGTACTTC. The V gene is TRBV6-5, the J gene TRBJ2-5; D is unresolved. Germline CDR1 and CDR2: MNHEY and SVGAGI. This CDR3 comprises 13 residues. The V end lost 0 bases, the J end lost 4 bases, and 6 bases lay between the germline ends.

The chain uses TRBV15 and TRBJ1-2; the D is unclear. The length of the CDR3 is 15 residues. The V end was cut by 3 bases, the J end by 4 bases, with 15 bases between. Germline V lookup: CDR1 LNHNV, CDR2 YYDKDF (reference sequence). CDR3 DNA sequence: TGTGCCACCAGCAGCGAGTTCCAGGAGGCCTATGGCTACACCTTC. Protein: CATSSEFQEAYGYTF. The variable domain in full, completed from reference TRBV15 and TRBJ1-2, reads DAMVIQNPRYQVTQFGKPVTLSCSQTLNHNVMYWYQQKSSQAPKLLFHYYDKDFNNEADTPDNFQSRRPNTSFCFLDIRSPGLGDTAMYLCATSSEFQEAYGYTFGSGTRLTVV.

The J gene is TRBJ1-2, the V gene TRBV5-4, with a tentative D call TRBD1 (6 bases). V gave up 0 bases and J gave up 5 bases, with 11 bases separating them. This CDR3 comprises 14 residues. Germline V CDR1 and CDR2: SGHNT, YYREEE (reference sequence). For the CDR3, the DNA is TGTGCCAGCAGCTTGGGAGGGCAGGGGTATGGCTACACCTTC. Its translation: CASSLGGQGYGYTF.

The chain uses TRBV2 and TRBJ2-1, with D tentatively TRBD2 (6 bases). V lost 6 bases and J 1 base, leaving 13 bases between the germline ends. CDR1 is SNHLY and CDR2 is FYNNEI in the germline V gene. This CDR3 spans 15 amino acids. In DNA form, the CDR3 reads TGTGCCAGCAGGGAGGGTGGGGATTCCTACAATGAGCAGTTCTTC. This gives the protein CASREGGDSYNEQFF.

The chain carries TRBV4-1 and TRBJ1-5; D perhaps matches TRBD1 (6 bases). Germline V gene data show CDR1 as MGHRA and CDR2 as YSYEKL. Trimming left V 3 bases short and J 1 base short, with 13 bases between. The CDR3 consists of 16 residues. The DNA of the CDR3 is TGCGCCAGCAGCCAGAACTGGCAGGGGAGCAATCAGCCCCAGCATTTT. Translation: CASSQNWQGSNQPQHF.

The CDR3 DNA is TGTGCCAGCAGTTTGCCCGTTACGAACACCGGGGAGCTGTTTTTT. Its translation is CASSLPVTNTGELFF. The chain is built from TRBV28 and TRBJ2-2; no firm D call. Trimming took 3 bases from V and 0 from J, leaving 8 bases between them. The CDR3 contains 15 residues. The germline gives CDR1 MDHEN, CDR2 SYDVKM.

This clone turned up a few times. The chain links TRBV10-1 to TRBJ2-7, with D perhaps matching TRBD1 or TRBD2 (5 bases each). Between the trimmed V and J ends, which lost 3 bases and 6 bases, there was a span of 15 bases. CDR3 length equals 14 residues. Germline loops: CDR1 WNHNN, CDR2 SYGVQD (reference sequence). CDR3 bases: TGCGCCAGCAGTGAATGGGACGGCCGGGGCGAGCAGTACTTC. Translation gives CASSEWDGRGEQYF.

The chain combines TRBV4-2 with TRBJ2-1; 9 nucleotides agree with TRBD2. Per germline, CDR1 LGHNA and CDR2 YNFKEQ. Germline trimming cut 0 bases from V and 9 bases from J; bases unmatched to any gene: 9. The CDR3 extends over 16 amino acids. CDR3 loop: CASSQEGSGRVTEQFF. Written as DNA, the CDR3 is TGTGCCAGCAGCCAAGAAGGTAGCGGGAGAGTAACTGAGCAGTTCTTC.

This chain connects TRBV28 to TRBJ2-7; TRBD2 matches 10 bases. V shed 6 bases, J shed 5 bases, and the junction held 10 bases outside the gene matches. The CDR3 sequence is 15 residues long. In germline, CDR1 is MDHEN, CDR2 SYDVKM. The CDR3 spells CASRYSGRDRDEQYF. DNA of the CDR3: TGTGCCAGCAGATACAGCGGGAGGGATCGCGACGAGCAGTACTTC.

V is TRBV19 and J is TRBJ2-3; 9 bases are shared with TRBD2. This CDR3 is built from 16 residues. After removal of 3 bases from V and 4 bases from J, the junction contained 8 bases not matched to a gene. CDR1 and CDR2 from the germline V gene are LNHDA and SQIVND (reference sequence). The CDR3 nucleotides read TGTGCCAGTAGTATTAAGGGCGGGAGGGCGGCAGATACGCAGTATTTT. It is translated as CASSIKGGRAADTQYF.

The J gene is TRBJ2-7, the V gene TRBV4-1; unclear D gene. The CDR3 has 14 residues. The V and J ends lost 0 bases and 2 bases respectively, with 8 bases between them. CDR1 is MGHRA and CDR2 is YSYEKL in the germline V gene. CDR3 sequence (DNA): TGCGCCAGCAGCCAAGATAGCTTCCCCTACGAGCAGTACTTC. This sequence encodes CASSQDSFPYEQYF.

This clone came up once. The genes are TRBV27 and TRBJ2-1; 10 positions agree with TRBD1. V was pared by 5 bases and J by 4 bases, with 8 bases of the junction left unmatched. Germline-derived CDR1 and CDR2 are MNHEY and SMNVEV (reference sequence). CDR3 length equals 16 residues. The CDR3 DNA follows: TGTGCCAGCAGTCCCACCGCGGGACAGGGGTACAATGAGCAGTTCTTC. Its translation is CASSPTAGQGYNEQFF.

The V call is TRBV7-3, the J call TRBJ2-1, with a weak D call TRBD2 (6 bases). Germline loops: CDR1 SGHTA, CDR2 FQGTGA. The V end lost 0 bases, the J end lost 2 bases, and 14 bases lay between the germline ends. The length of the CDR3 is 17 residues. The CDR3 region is CASSLTSLGSPYNEQFF. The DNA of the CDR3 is TGTGCCAGCAGCTTAACGTCTCTCGGGAGTCCCTACAATGAGCAGTTCTTC.

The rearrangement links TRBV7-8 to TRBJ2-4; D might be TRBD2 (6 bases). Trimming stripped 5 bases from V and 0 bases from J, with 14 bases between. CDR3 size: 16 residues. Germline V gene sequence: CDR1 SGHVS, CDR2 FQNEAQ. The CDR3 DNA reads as TGTGCCAGCAGCCCCCACCCGGGACTAGCCAAAAACATTCAGTACTTC. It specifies CASSPHPGLAKNIQYF.

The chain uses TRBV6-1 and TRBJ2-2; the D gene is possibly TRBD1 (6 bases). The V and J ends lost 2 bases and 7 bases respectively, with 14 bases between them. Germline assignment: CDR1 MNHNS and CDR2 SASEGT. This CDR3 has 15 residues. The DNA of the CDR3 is TGTGCCAGCAGTGAATCTCCACAGGGCGGCGGGGAGCTGTTTTTT. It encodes CASSESPQGGGELFF.

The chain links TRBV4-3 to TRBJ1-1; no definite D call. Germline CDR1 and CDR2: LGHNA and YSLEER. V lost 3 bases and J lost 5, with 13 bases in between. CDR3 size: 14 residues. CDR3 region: CASSHNMGYTEAFF. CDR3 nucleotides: TGCGCCAGCAGCCACAATATGGGGTATACTGAAGCTTTCTTT.

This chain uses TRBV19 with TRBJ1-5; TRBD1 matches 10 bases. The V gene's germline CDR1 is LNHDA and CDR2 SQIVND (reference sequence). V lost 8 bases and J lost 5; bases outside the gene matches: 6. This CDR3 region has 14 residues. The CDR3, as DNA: TGTGCCAGTGCCTGGACAGGGGGACATCAGCCCCAGCATTTT. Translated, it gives CASAWTGGHQPQHF.

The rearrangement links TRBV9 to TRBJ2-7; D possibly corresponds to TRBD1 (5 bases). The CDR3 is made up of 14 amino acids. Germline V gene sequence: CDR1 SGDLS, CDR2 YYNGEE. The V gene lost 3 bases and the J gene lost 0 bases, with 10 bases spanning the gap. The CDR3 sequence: CASSETDVSYEQYF. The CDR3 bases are TGTGCCAGCAGCGAGACAGATGTCTCCTACGAGCAGTACTTC.